These 15 T cell receptor beta chains were all obtained from the same sample, sequenced in a study of response to subunit inactivated influenza vaccine. A single record per CDR3 protein comes from TCRdb applying MiXCR to the RT-PCR reads. This table has about 700,000 distinct CDR3 sequences, about 15% appearing once. The source was PBMCs from blood, collected 14 days before vaccination. Every receptor here comes from a man aged 50-60 years who received an inactivated influenza vaccine.

The rearrangement links TRBV11-2 to TRBJ2-2; possibly TRBD1 for D (6 bases). V shed 7 bases and J shed 6 bases, with 18 bases lying between them. From germline, CDR1 is SGHAT and CDR2 FQNNGV. The CDR3 has 15 residues. The CDR3 spells CASTRNRERAGELFF. The CDR3, as DNA: TGTGCCAGCACTCGGAACAGGGAGCGTGCCGGGGAGCTGTTTTTT.

The V and J genes are TRBV3-1 and TRBJ1-5; D is uncertain. From germline, CDR1 is LGHDT and CDR2 YNNKEL (reference sequence). V shed 3 bases and J shed 6 bases, with 21 bases lying between them. There are 17 residues in the CDR3. CDR3 coding DNA: TGTGCCAGCAGCCACTCTGCAGAAGTATGGATTATTCAGCCCCAGCATTTT. This translates into CASSHSAEVWIIQPQHF.

This clonotype appeared many times. The rearrangement links TRBV12-3 or TRBV12-4 to TRBJ1-3; no definite D call. Deletions cut 8 bases from V and 0 bases from J, with 17 bases between. The CDR3 covers 16 residues. In DNA, the CDR3 is TGTGCCAGCCGCAGGTTGGGCCGTTCCTCTGGAAACACCATATATTTT. Amino acid sequence: CASRRLGRSSGNTIYF.

The V call is TRBV7-2, the J call TRBJ2-3; 12 bases are a match to TRBD2. Germline V gives CDR1 SGHTA, CDR2 FQGNSA. J gave up 6 bases and V 6 bases, and 7 bases lay outside the gene matches. CDR3 length: 15 residues. The CDR3 nucleotides read TGTGCCAGCAGTTCTCGGACTAGCGGGGCTGATACGCAGTATTTT. It specifies CASSSRTSGADTQYF.

The rearrangement links TRBV29-1 to TRBJ1-5; maybe TRBD1 (6 bases). V dropped 6 bases and J dropped 8 bases, with 17 bases sitting between them. CDR3 length: 13 residues. Germline CDR1 is SQVTM and CDR2 is ANQGSEA. CDR3 sequence: CSVRKGEGKPQHF. CDR3 DNA sequence: TGCAGCGTCAGAAAGGGGGAAGGAAAGCCCCAGCATTTT.

The chain links TRBV29-1 to TRBJ2-3; 8 bases are a match to TRBD2. The CDR3 is 16 residues long. V lost 0 bases, J lost 2 bases, and 7 bases stayed unmatched. Per germline, CDR1 SQVTM and CDR2 ANQGSEA. The CDR3 nucleotides are TGCAGCGTTGAAGATCTATCTAGCGGGCACACAGATACGCAGTATTTT. This codes for CSVEDLSSGHTDTQYF.

V gene TRBV6-6 combines with J gene TRBJ2-7; no clear D. Per the germline V gene, CDR1 is MNHNY and CDR2 is SVGAGI (reference sequence). Between the trimmed V and J ends, which lost 5 bases and 7 bases, there was a span of 15 bases. CDR3 size: 13 residues. In nucleotides, the CDR3 is TGTGCCAGCAGTGCCCCCGAAGATCAGGAGCAGTACTTC. Protein: CASSAPEDQEQYF.

CDR3 DNA: TGTGCCATCAGGCCGGGACTAGCGGTCTACGAGCAGTACTTC. Amino acids: CAIRPGLAVYEQYF. The chain links TRBV10-3 to TRBJ2-7; 11 positions match TRBD2. Germline CDR1 ENHRY, CDR2 SYGVKD. V gave up 6 bases and J gave up 3 bases; unmatched junction bases: 4. This CDR3 is 14 amino acids long.

This clonotype was seen a handful of times. V usage is TRBV6-1 and J usage is TRBJ2-3; D assignment may be TRBD1 or TRBD2 (5 bases each). V lost 6 bases, J lost 6 bases, and 22 bases lay in between. The CDR3 runs 16 residues. Germline loops: CDR1 MNHNS, CDR2 SASEGT. CDR3 DNA sequence: TGTGCCAGCAGGATTGGGGACGGTCCGTTTTCGGATACGCAGTATTTT. Protein product: CASRIGDGPFSDTQYF.

This clonotype was counted many times. The rearrangement links TRBV28 to TRBJ2-1; a weak D match, TRBD2 (6 bases). V gave up 4 bases and J gave up 2 bases, with 18 bases separating them. CDR3 length: 17 amino acids. The germline V gene has CDR1 MDHEN and CDR2 SYDVKM. CDR3 in DNA: TGTGCCAGCAGTTCTTTGGGAGGCGGGACCCCCTACAATGAGCAGTTCTTC. Translated, it gives CASSSLGGGTPYNEQFF. The complete variable domain, with remaining parts taken from reference TRBV28 and TRBJ2-1, reads DVKVTQSSRYLVKRTGEKVFLECVQDMDHENMFWYRQDPGLGLRLIYFSYDVKMKEKGDIPEGYSVSREKKERFSLILESASTNQTSMYLCASSSLGGGTPYNEQFFGPGTRLTVL.

The V gene is TRBV3-1, the J gene TRBJ1-4; D is unclear. Germline V gene lookup returns CDR1 LGHDT and CDR2 YNNKEL (reference sequence). V dropped 0 bases and J dropped 7 bases, with 0 bases sitting between them. The CDR3 is 11 residues long. CDR3 protein: CASSQDEKLFF. CDR3 nucleotide sequence: TGTGCCAGCAGCCAAGATGAAAAACTGTTTTTT.

This clonotype was detected a few times. V is TRBV4-1 and J is TRBJ2-2; 12 bases line up with TRBD2. The germline V gene encodes CDR1 MGHRA and CDR2 YSYEKL. J gave up 7 bases and V 5 bases, and 8 bases lay outside the gene matches. The CDR3 is made up of 16 amino acids. The CDR3 spells CASSSLAGGPGGELFF. CDR3 nucleotide sequence: TGCGCCAGCAGCTCTCTAGCGGGGGGGCCTGGCGGGGAGCTGTTTTTT.

The chain combines TRBV29-1 with TRBJ1-5; no clear D. V was pared by 6 bases and J by 0 bases, with 9 bases between. CDR3 length equals 13 residues. From germline, CDR1 is SQVTM and CDR2 ANQGSEA. The CDR3 nucleotides are TGCAGCGTAGCAGACAATAGCAATCAGCCCCAGCATTTT. This sequence encodes CSVADNSNQPQHF. Full variable domain (remainder filled in from reference TRBV29-1 and TRBJ1-5): SAVISQKPSRDICQRGTSLTIQCQVDSQVTMMFWYRQQPGQSLTLIATANQGSEATYESGFVIDKFPISRPNLTFSTLTVSNMSPEDSSIYLCSVADNSNQPQHFGDGTRLSIL.

This clonotype was counted only a few times. V gene TRBV28 combines with J gene TRBJ2-5; 10 nucleotides line up with TRBD1. The V segment lost 7 bases and the J segment 4 bases; nucleotides outside the gene matches: 3. This CDR3 has 13 residues. The germline V gene has CDR1 MDHEN and CDR2 SYDVKM. The CDR3: CASTGQGRETQYF. The CDR3, as DNA: TGTGCCAGCACGGGACAGGGGAGAGAGACCCAGTACTTC.

J is TRBJ1-1 and V is TRBV6-1; D is uncertain. With 6 bases removed from V and 6 bases from J, the gap between germline ends came to 14 bases. This CDR3 comprises 13 residues. In germline, CDR1 is MNHNS, CDR2 SASEGT. The CDR3 here is CASSDAVEAEAFF. The CDR3 region has the DNA TGTGCCAGCAGCGACGCGGTGGAGGCTGAAGCTTTCTTT.